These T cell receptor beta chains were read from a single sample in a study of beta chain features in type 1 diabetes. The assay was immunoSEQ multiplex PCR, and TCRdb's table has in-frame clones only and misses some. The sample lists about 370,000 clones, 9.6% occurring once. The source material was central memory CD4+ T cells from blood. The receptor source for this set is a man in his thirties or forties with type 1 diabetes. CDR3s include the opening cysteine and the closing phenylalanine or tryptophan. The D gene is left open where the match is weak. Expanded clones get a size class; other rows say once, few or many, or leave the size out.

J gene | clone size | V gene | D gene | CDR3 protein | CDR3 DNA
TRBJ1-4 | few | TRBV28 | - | CASSLWDGGEKLFF | TGTGCCAGCAGTTTATGGGACGGGGGTGAAAAACTGTTTTTT
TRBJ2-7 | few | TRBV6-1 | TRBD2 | CASSGLAGDYEQYF | TGTGCCAGCAGTGGACTAGCGGGAGACTACGAGCAGTACTTC
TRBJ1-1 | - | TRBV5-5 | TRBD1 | CASSNLGQGRTEAFF | TGTGCCAGCAGCAACCTCGGACAGGGCCGCACTGAAGCTTTCTTT
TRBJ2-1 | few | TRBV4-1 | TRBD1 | CASSPNRGNEQFF | TGCGCCAGCAGCCCTAACAGGGGTAATGAGCAGTTCTTC
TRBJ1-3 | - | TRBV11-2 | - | CASSLKMSGLFGNTIYF | TGTGCCAGCAGCTTAAAGATGAGTGGTCTGTTTGGAAACACCATATATTTT
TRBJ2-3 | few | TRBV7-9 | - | CASSLGLIGDTQYF | TGTGCCAGCAGCTTAGGGTTGATAGGCGATACGCAGTATTTT
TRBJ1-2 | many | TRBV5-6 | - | CASLVRGHGYTF | TGTGCCAGCTTAGTACGGGGCCACGGCTACACCTTC
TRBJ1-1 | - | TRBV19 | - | CASTASTEAFF | TGTGCCAGTACCGCGAGTACTGAAGCTTTCTTT
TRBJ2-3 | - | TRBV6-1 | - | CASSGSADTQYF | TGTGCCAGCAGTGGGTCTGCAGATACGCAGTATTTT
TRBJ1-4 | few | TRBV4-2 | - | CASSPGHSRDEKLFF | TGTGCCAGCAGCCCCGGACACTCGAGGGATGAAAAACTGTTTTTT
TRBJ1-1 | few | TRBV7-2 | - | CASSLGQLNTEAFF | TGTGCCAGCAGCTTAGGACAGCTGAACACTGAAGCTTTCTTT
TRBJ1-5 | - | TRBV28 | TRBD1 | CASSAGTGEPYSNQPQHF | TGTGCCAGCAGTGCCGGGACAGGCGAACCGTATAGCAATCAGCCCCAGCATTTT
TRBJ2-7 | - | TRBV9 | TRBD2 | CASSPGTSGRLNEQYF | TGTGCCAGCAGCCCGGGGACTAGCGGCCGACTAAACGAGCAGTACTTC
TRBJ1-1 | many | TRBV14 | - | CASSQGGNRRENTEAFF | TGTGCCAGCAGCCAAGGCGGGAACCGACGGGAGAACACTGAAGCTTTCTTT
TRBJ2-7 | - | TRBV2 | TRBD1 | CASSLGQGSTYEQYF | TGTGCCAGCAGTCTGGGACAGGGAAGTACCTACGAGCAATACTTC
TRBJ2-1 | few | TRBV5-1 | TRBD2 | CASSFTLAGDNEQFF | TGCGCCAGCAGCTTTACCCTAGCGGGAGATAATGAGCAGTTCTTC
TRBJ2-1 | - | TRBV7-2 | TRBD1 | CASSLGGGQGGEQFF | TGTGCCAGCAGCTTGGGAGGAGGACAGGGAGGCGAGCAGTTCTTC
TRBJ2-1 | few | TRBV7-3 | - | CASSSDSRAYNEQFF | TGTGCCAGCAGCTCAGACAGCAGGGCCTACAATGAGCAGTTCTTC
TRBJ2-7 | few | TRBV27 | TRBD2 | CASSETGLAYEQYF | TGTGCCAGCAGTGAAACGGGACTAGCCTACGAGCAGTACTTC
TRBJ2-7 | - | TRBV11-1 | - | CASSYTRTGYEQYF | TGTGCCAGCAGCTACACCCGAACAGGCTACGAGCAGTACTTC
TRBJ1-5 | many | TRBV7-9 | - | CASSPADQPQHF | TGTGCCAGCAGCCCTGCAGATCAGCCCCAGCATTTT
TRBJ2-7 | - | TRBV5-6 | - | CASGSRDSYEQYF | TGTGCCAGCGGCTCCAGGGACTCCTACGAGCAGTACTTC
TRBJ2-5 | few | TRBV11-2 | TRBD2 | CASSARAGVAETQYF | TGTGCCAGCAGCGCCCGAGCGGGAGTAGCAGAGACCCAGTACTTC
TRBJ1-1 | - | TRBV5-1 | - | CASSLAPSGGNTEAFF | TGCGCCAGCAGCTTGGCACCGTCTGGGGGGAACACTGAAGCTTTCTTT
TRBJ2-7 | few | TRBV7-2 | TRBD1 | CASSPGTGSYEQYF | TGTGCCAGCAGCCCCGGGACAGGTTCTTACGAGCAGTACTTC
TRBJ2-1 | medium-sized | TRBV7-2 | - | CASSFWGGHEQFF | TGTGCCAGCAGCTTTTGGGGGGGCCATGAGCAGTTCTTC
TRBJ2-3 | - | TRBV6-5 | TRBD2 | CASSSHSGRVADTQYF | TGTGCCAGCAGTTCCCATAGCGGGAGAGTAGCAGATACGCAGTATTTT
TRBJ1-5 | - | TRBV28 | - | CASSPLRDMRNQPQHF | TGTGCCAGCAGTCCCCTCAGGGATATGCGCAATCAGCCCCAGCATTTT
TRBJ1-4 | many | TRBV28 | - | CASSLSGAGEKLFF | TGTGCCAGCAGTTTATCAGGGGCCGGGGAAAAACTGTTTTTT
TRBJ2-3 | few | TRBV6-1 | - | CAISESGPGTSTDTQYF | TGTGCCATCAGTGAGTCGGGTCCTGGGACTAGCACAGATACGCAGTATTTT
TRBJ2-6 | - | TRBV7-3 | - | CASSLDSGAGANVLTF | TGTGCCAGCAGCTTAGACTCAGGGGCTGGGGCCAACGTCCTGACTTTC
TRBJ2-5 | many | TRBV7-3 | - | CASSPSGGLAETQYF | TGTGCCAGCAGCCCCAGCGGAGGGTTGGCAGAGACCCAGTACTTC
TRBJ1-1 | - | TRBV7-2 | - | CASSLLQGTEAFF | TGTGCCAGCAGCTTATTGCAGGGGACTGAAGCTTTCTTT
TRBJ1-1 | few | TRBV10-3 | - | CAISELPGWSEAFF | TGTGCCATCAGTGAGTTACCAGGGTGGAGTGAAGCTTTCTTT
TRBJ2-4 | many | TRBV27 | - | CASSSLTRSRAKNIQYF | TGTGCCAGCAGTTCACTGACTAGATCACGAGCCAAAAACATTCAGTACTTC
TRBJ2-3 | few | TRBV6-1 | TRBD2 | CASTGLAGGTDTQYF | TGTGCCAGCACCGGGTTAGCGGGAGGCACAGATACGCAGTATTTT
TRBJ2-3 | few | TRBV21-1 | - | CASSPDQGYTDTQYF | TGTGCCAGCAGCCCTGATCAGGGATACACAGATACGCAGTATTTT
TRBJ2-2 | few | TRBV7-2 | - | CASGKGFVFSGELFF | TGTGCCAGCGGGAAGGGGTTTGTTTTTTCCGGGGAGCTGTTTTTT
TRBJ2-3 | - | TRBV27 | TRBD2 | CATGLAGTGTDTQYF | TGTGCCACCGGACTAGCGGGTACCGGCACAGATACGCAGTATTTT
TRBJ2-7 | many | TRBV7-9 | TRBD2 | CASSTVGRGVYEQYF | TGTGCCAGCAGCACCGTGGGGCGGGGGGTCTACGAGCAGTACTTC
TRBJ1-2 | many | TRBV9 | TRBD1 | CASSEGQGSGYTF | TGTGCCAGCAGCGAGGGACAGGGCTCTGGCTACACCTTC
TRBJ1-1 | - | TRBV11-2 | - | CASSFGNTEAFF | TGTGCCAGCAGCTTCGGGAACACTGAAGCTTTCTTT
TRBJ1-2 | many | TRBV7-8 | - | CASSQRQEQTGGYTF | TGTGCCAGCAGCCAGAGACAGGAGCAGACGGGTGGCTACACCTTC
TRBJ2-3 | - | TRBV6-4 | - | CATRLVTDTQYF | TGTGCCACGAGACTAGTCACAGATACGCAGTATTTT
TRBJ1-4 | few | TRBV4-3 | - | CASSRGQNEKLFF | TGCGCCAGCAGCCGGGGGCAGAATGAAAAACTGTTTTTT
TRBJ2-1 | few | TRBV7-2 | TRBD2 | CASSLGLSGRLEDEQFF | TGTGCCAGCAGCTTAGGCCTTAGCGGGAGGTTAGAGGATGAGCAGTTCTTC
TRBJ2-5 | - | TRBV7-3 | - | CASSSDRQETQYF | TGTGCCAGCAGCTCAGACAGACAAGAGACCCAGTACTTC